Below are 30 T cell receptor beta chains sequenced from a single sample in a study of cytomegalovirus exposure and HLA in healthy donors. The PCR was carried out with 60 Vbeta primers and 13 Jbeta primers. Sequencing was performed with immunoSEQ multiplex PCR; in TCRdb, only in-frame clones are kept and a portion is missing. This sample carries some 100,000 clones, about 75% of them seen once, and the ten largest clones take 13% to 15%. Source material: PBMCs. These receptors all come from a male donor in good health and CMV-seropositive.

The chain is built from TRBV5-4 and TRBJ2-3; D is possibly TRBD2 (6 bases). This CDR3 has 15 amino acids. Germline CDR1 reads SGHNT; CDR2 reads YYREEE (reference sequence). Trimming took 0 bases from V and 6 from J, leaving 14 bases between them. The CDR3 here is CASSLGGRSGDTQYF. The DNA for the CDR3 is TGTGCCAGCAGCTTGGGAGGGAGGAGTGGGGATACGCAGTATTTT. Full variable domain (outside the CDR3, taken from reference TRBV5-4 and TRBJ2-3): ETGVTQSPTHLIKTRGQQVTLRCSSQSGHNTVSWYQQALGQGPQFIFQYYREEENGRGNFPPRFSGLQFPNYSSELNVNALELDDSALYLCASSLGGRSGDTQYFGPGTRLTVL.

This CDR3 is CASSTGGGGLKTQYF. The CDR3, as DNA: TGTGCCAGCAGTACGGGGGGGGGCGGACTAAAGACCCAGTACTTC. The V and J genes are TRBV2 and TRBJ2-5; 8 bases align to TRBD2. Looked up from germline, CDR1 is SNHLY and CDR2 is FYNNEI. V lost 5 bases, J lost 6 bases, and 11 bases stayed unmatched. CDR3 length: 15 residues.

The chain employs TRBV6-5 and TRBJ2-5; D remains unclear. Germline CDR1 is MNHEY and CDR2 is SVGAGI. This CDR3 is 14 amino acids long. Trimming took 0 bases from V and 5 from J, leaving 10 bases between them. The CDR3 DNA reads as TGTGCCAGCAGTTACTCGGTATCGCGCGAGACCCAGTACTTC. The encoded protein is CASSYSVSRETQYF.

This clone was picked up a small number of times. The chain combines TRBV2 with TRBJ1-6, with D perhaps matching TRBD1 (5 bases). The germline V gene encodes CDR1 SNHLY and CDR2 FYNNEI. Trimming took off 5 bases at V and 8 bases at J, with 16 bases between the two ends. The CDR3 runs 15 residues. The CDR3 spells CASSTQGMVDSPLHF. CDR3 sequence (DNA): TGTGCCAGCAGTACCCAGGGTATGGTTGATTCACCCCTCCACTTT.

The chain couples TRBV6-4 to TRBJ2-5; weak D call: TRBD2 (6 bases). The germline gives CDR1 MRHNA, CDR2 SNTAGT. The CDR3 length is 13 residues. V lost 4 bases and J lost 5, with 11 bases in between. CDR3 residues: CASSGNAGETQYF. CDR3 bases: TGTGCCAGCAGTGGCAATGCGGGGGAGACCCAGTACTTC.

In this sample, this clone turned up many times. The chain couples TRBV6-5 to TRBJ1-2; TRBD1 agrees at 8 bases. Trimming removed 7 bases from V and 8 bases from J; junction bases left unmatched: 9. The CDR3 covers 13 residues. The V gene's germline CDR1 is MNHEY and CDR2 SVGAGI. DNA of the CDR3: TGTGCCAGCAATCACAGGGCAGGGGGCGGCTACACCTTC. Encoded protein: CASNHRAGGGYTF.

This clone occurred a few times. The rearrangement links TRBV28 to TRBJ1-2; a weak D match, TRBD1 (6 bases). Trimming took off 6 bases at V and 3 bases at J, with 14 bases between the two ends. This CDR3 is built from 14 residues. Germline assignment: CDR1 MDHEN and CDR2 SYDVKM. The CDR3 here is CASRGSTGYYGYTF. CDR3 DNA sequence: TGTGCCAGCAGAGGCTCGACAGGATACTATGGCTACACCTTC.

V and J are TRBV7-2 and TRBJ2-5; 11 positions agree with TRBD1. Germline CDR1 reads SGHTA; CDR2 reads FQGNSA. V gave up 5 bases and J gave up 5 bases; unmatched junction bases: 10. The CDR3 sequence is 16 residues long. CDR3 region: CASSPQDRGRRETQYF. The CDR3 region has the DNA TGTGCCAGCAGCCCCCAGGACAGGGGGCGCCGGGAGACCCAGTACTTC.

V usage is TRBV11-3 and J usage is TRBJ2-7; D perhaps matches TRBD2 (5 bases). The CDR3 has 14 amino acids. Trimming removed 1 base from V and 2 bases from J, with 9 bases in between. Germline CDR1 and CDR2: SGHNT and YENEEA. CDR3: CASSLVGVTYEQYF. The CDR3, as DNA: TGTGCCAGCAGCTTAGTCGGGGTAACCTACGAGCAGTACTTC.

V and J are TRBV9 and TRBJ2-3; 8 nucleotides match TRBD1. There are 15 residues in the CDR3. CDR1 and CDR2 (germline): SGDLS, YYNGEE. Trimming at V came to 2 bases and at J to 4 bases, leaving 6 bases not matched to a gene. The CDR3 region is CASSVMTGVADTQYF. CDR3 in DNA: TGTGCCAGCAGCGTGATGACAGGGGTGGCAGATACGCAGTATTTT.

The chain recombines TRBV25-1 with TRBJ1-6; tentatively, D is TRBD1 (5 bases). The germline V and J ends were trimmed by 5 bases and 4 bases, with 9 bases remaining between them. CDR1 MGHDK and CDR2 SYGVNS come from the germline V gene. The length of the CDR3 is 14 residues. CDR3 sequence: CASSQTGYNSPLHF. DNA of the CDR3: TGTGCCAGCAGTCAAACAGGATATAATTCACCCCTCCACTTT.

The chain links TRBV5-1 to TRBJ2-2; 9 bases agree with TRBD1. This CDR3 is built from 15 residues. Losses at the gene ends were 1 base for V and 6 bases for J; bases not matched to a gene: 4. Germline V lookup: CDR1 SGHRS, CDR2 YFSETQ. The CDR3 region is CASSLRQGDAGELFF. The DNA of the CDR3 is TGCGCCAGCAGCTTGAGACAGGGGGATGCCGGGGAGCTGTTTTTT.

This clone appeared once. This chain uses TRBV28 with TRBJ2-7; the D gene is possibly TRBD1 (6 bases). This CDR3 is 13 amino acids long. CDR1 and CDR2 from the germline V gene are MDHEN and SYDVKM. Trimming took 6 bases from V and 4 from J, leaving 13 bases between them. Here the CDR3 DNA reads TGTGCCAGCAGAGATGACAGGTTTTACGAGCAGTACTTC. Residues: CASRDDRFYEQYF.

The rearrangement uses TRBV7-6 and TRBJ1-5; tentative D call: TRBD1 (6 bases). Between the trimmed V and J ends, which lost 1 base and 3 bases, there was a span of 7 bases. Germline V gene sequence: CDR1 SGHVS, CDR2 FNYEAQ. The CDR3 totals 14 residues. The CDR3, as DNA: TGTGCCAGCAGCTTAGGGACAGTCAATCAGCCCCAGCATTTT. Residues: CASSLGTVNQPQHF. Supplemented by reference TRBV7-6 and TRBJ1-5, the full variable domain reads GAGVSQSPRYKVTKRGQDVALRCDPISGHVSLYWYRQALGQGPEFLTYFNYEAQQDKSGLPNDRFSAERPEGSISTLTIQRTEQRDSAMYRCASSLGTVNQPQHFGDGTRLSIL.

V gene TRBV6-5 combines with J gene TRBJ2-7; 9 bases map to TRBD1. Germline V lookup: CDR1 MNHEY, CDR2 SVGAGI. The length of the CDR3 is 14 residues. V lost 4 bases and J lost 4; bases outside the gene matches: 5. CDR3 amino acids: CASSSWDREYEQYF. The CDR3 coding sequence is TGTGCCAGCAGTTCTTGGGACAGGGAGTACGAGCAGTACTTC.

This rearrangement joins TRBV9 to TRBJ1-2, with D hard to call. The CDR3 contains 13 residues. The germline V and J ends were trimmed by 4 bases and 4 bases, with 11 bases remaining between them. The germline V gene encodes CDR1 SGDLS and CDR2 YYNGEE. The CDR3 DNA is TGTGCCAGCAGCACGGGTTTGTCCTATGGCTACACCTTC. Its protein is CASSTGLSYGYTF.

The V and J genes are TRBV5-1 and TRBJ2-7, with D tentatively TRBD2 (6 bases). Germline V gene lookup returns CDR1 SGHRS and CDR2 YFSETQ. V lost 3 bases and J lost 1, with 20 bases in between. The CDR3 runs to 17 residues. CDR3 sequence reads: CASSWPSGTALSYEQYF. In nucleotides, the CDR3 is TGCGCCAGCAGCTGGCCTTCCGGGACTGCGTTGTCCTACGAGCAGTACTTC.

The chain uses TRBV5-6 and TRBJ1-5, with D maybe TRBD1 (5 bases). The CDR3 has 14 amino acids. With 4 bases removed from V and 9 bases from J, the gap between germline ends came to 17 bases. The germline V gene encodes CDR1 SGHDT and CDR2 YYEEEE. CDR3 coding DNA: TGTGCCAGCAGCCCCGGGGGGGTCTGGCGGCCCCAGCATTTT. It specifies CASSPGGVWRPQHF.

This clone was seen once. The V call is TRBV9, the J call TRBJ2-1; D might be TRBD2 (5 bases). The CDR3 has 14 residues. With 4 bases removed from V and 8 bases from J, the gap between germline ends came to 16 bases. Germline V lookup: CDR1 SGDLS, CDR2 YYNGEE. CDR3 coding DNA: TGTGCCAGCAGCCTCCTTTTGGGAGCCCATGAGCAGTTCTTC. Protein sequence: CASSLLLGAHEQFF.

The J gene is TRBJ2-5, the V gene TRBV27; D remains ambiguous. The CDR3 has 13 amino acids. The V and J ends lost 7 bases and 4 bases respectively, with 13 bases between them. Germline V gene data show CDR1 as MNHEY and CDR2 as SMNVEV (reference sequence). The CDR3 sequence: CASKVSGGETQYF. The CDR3 DNA follows: TGTGCCAGCAAGGTTTCTGGCGGAGAGACCCAGTACTTC.

CDR3 DNA: TGTGCCAGCAGCTCAGCGGGGGGGCCGGTAGATACGCAGTATTTT. Its protein is CASSSAGGPVDTQYF. The chain has TRBV7-2 and TRBJ2-3; the match to TRBD2 covers 10 bases. The CDR3 runs to 15 residues. The V gene end was trimmed by 4 bases and the J gene end by 5 bases; junction bases not matched to a gene: 6. Germline V gene data show CDR1 as SGHTA and CDR2 as FQGNSA. Filled out from reference TRBV7-2 and TRBJ2-3, the complete variable domain reads GAGVSQSPSNKVTEKGKDVELRCDPISGHTALYWYRQSLGQGLEFLIYFQGNSAPDKSGLPSDRFSAERTGGSVSTLTIQRTQQEDSAVYLCASSSAGGPVDTQYFGPGTRLTVL.

This clone was seen once. Because the CDR3's place on the DNA is in doubt, the DNA is left out and the CDR3 is given as listed by TCRdb. The CDR3 sequence is CASSLRARGFTNTGELFF. V gene TRBV7-3 combines with J gene TRBJ2-2; TRBD1, the table's D call, lacks a check against the DNA. Germline V gene lookup returns CDR1 SGHTA and CDR2 FQGTGA. A total of 18 residues make up the CDR3, ends included.

J is TRBJ1-1 and V is TRBV4-2, with a weak D call TRBD1 (6 bases). In germline, CDR1 is LGHNA, CDR2 YNFKEQ. CDR3 length: 14 residues. V lost 2 bases, J lost 4 bases, and 11 bases lay in between. The CDR3 region has the DNA TGTGCCAGCAGCCAAAACAGGGTGGGCACTGAAGCTTTCTTT. Residues: CASSQNRVGTEAFF.

This clone showed up just once. V and J are TRBV30 and TRBJ1-1; D call uncertain. Germline assignment: CDR1 GTSNPN and CDR2 SVGIG (reference sequence). CDR3 size: 15 residues. The V end lost 1 base, the J end lost 6 bases, and 18 bases lay between the germline ends. DNA for the CDR3: TGTGCCTGGAGTGGCGGCCCCGTAGGAGGGCCTGAAGCTTTCTTT. It codes for CAWSGGPVGGPEAFF.

This clone was picked up a small number of times. The chain recombines TRBV6-5 with TRBJ1-6; the D is unclear. Germline V CDR1 and CDR2: MNHEY, SVGAGI. V was trimmed by 6 bases and J by 4 bases, leaving 4 bases between them. The CDR3 loop spans 12 amino acids. The CDR3 spells CASRSYNSPLHF. The CDR3 DNA sequence: TGTGCCAGCAGGTCTTATAATTCACCCCTCCACTTT.

This chain links TRBV6-5 with TRBJ2-7; D remains ambiguous. CDR3 length: 14 residues. Germline V gives CDR1 MNHEY, CDR2 SVGAGI. V lost 6 bases and J 2 bases, leaving 14 bases between the germline ends. The CDR3, as DNA: TGTGCCAGCAGACAGACATTTCAAACCTACGAGCAGTACTTC. Translating it yields CASRQTFQTYEQYF.

This CDR3 is CASSLDRGSDTEAFF. The CDR3 coding sequence is TGTGCCAGCAGCTTAGACAGGGGATCGGACACTGAAGCTTTCTTT. The V gene is TRBV7-2, the J gene TRBJ1-1; TRBD1 aligns across 7 bases. Germline V gene lookup returns CDR1 SGHTA and CDR2 FQGNSA. This CDR3 is built from 15 residues. Trimming took 1 base from V and 3 from J; bases not matched to a gene: 5. Combining the CDR3 with reference TRBV7-2 and TRBJ1-1 gives the whole variable domain GAGVSQSPSNKVTEKGKDVELRCDPISGHTALYWYRQSLGQGLEFLIYFQGNSAPDKSGLPSDRFSAERTGGSVSTLTIQRTQQEDSAVYLCASSLDRGSDTEAFFGQGTRLTVV.

This clone was found a few times. The chain carries TRBV19 and TRBJ2-7, with 7 bases aligning to TRBD1. V gave up 3 bases and J gave up 2 bases; unmatched junction bases: 13. The CDR3 has 17 residues. CDR1 and CDR2 from the germline V gene are LNHDA and SQIVND (reference sequence). The CDR3 loop is CASSMVGAVDRAYEQYF. In DNA form, the CDR3 reads TGTGCCAGTAGTATGGTGGGGGCGGTTGACAGGGCCTACGAGCAGTACTTC. Drawing the rest from reference TRBV19 and TRBJ2-7, the complete variable domain is DGGITQSPKYLFRKEGQNVTLSCEQNLNHDAMYWYRQDPGQGLRLIYYSQIVNDFQKGDIAEGYSVSREKKESFPLTVTSAQKNPTAFYLCASSMVGAVDRAYEQYFGPGTRLTVT.

The chain couples TRBV5-1 to TRBJ2-3, with 9 positions matching TRBD2. This CDR3 is built from 16 residues. The V segment lost 0 bases and the J segment 3 bases; nucleotides outside the gene matches: 5. Per the germline V gene, CDR1 is SGHRS and CDR2 is YFSETQ. Written as DNA, the CDR3 is TGCGCCAGCAGCTTGGGTCTAGCGGGGACGACAGATACGCAGTATTTT. Protein sequence: CASSLGLAGTTDTQYF.

In DNA form, the CDR3 reads TGTGCCAGCAGCCCGGGACACCTGAACACCGGGGAGCTGTTTTTT. Protein product: CASSPGHLNTGELFF. The genes are TRBV28 and TRBJ2-2; a possible D gene is TRBD1 (6 bases). The CDR3 spans 15 residues. Germline assignment: CDR1 MDHEN and CDR2 SYDVKM. V was clipped by 6 bases and J by 1 base, with 12 bases between them.